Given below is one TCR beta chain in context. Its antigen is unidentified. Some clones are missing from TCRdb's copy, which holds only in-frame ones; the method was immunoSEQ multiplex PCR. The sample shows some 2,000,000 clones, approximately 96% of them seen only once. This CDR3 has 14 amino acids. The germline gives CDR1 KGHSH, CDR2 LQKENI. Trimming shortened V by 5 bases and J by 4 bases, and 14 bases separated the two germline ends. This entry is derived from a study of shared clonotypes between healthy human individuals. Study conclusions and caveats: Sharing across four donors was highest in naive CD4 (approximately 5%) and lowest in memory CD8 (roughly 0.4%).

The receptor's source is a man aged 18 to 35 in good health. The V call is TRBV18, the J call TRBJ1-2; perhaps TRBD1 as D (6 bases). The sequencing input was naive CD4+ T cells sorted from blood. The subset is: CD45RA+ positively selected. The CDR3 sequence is CASSRSQGAYGYTF. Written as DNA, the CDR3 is TGTGCCAGCTCAAGATCACAGGGAGCCTATGGCTACACCTTC.